This T cell receptor (beta chain) appears in the sequencing data of a study of beta chain features in type 1 diabetes (dated by TCRdb to the late 2010s). In terms of the full investigation: No differences in mean age, gender distribution, total cell number or subset yield were found between patients and healthy donors. A total of some 110 million sorted cells were examined across all samples, and the number of cells per subset was strongly correlated with RNA yield. The study compared TCRB repertoires of sorted circulating CD4+ T cell subsets between recently diagnosed type 1 diabetes patients and matched healthy donors. Naive and central memory subsets were obtained from all 30 or so donors, but regulatory and stem cell-like memory subsets were isolated from only 8 patients and roughly 8 healthy donors.

This clone appeared a few times. Its specific antigen is unknown. It has no much larger one-base neighbor in the sample; base qualities were not kept. Findings and caveats that apply to the study as a whole: PCR might favor shorter templates, but patient and control samples were amplified and corrected together, so any skew would affect both groups equally. Because small numbers of individuals were included in the HLA sub-analyses, any influence of HLA type on TCRB rearrangement was left unresolved. Naive, central memory and regulatory TCRB repertoires appeared to be more alike among patients than among healthy donors. Type 1 diabetes patients showed a moderate but significant shortening of TCRB CDR3 length in all four CD4+ subsets. Because cDNA rather than genomic DNA was sequenced, highly expressing activated cells could have been over-represented, although no difference in activation and CD3 levels was found between groups. Patients with type 1 diabetes made fewer insertions and deleted more nucleotides at VDJ recombination sites, implying thymic rearrangement abnormalities.

A single peripheral blood draw of 90 to 150 mL on average was collected from each donor into heparinised tubes. Using a panel that included CD45RO, CCR7, CD25, CD127, CD95 and CD27, naive, central memory, regulatory and stem cell-like memory CD4+ T cells were sorted on a BD FACSAria II. Every sorted population had a purity above 98%. PBMCs were separated immediately by Lymphoprep density gradient centrifugation and were stained directly, without being cultured. Samples were stained and sorted in pairs, with one healthy donor and one patient per experiment, so that batch effects were minimized. The High Capacity cDNA Reverse Transcription Kit was used to reverse transcribe all of the isolated RNA, meaning that expressed TCRB transcripts were what got sequenced. Deep immunoSEQ sequencing was applied to naive, central memory and regulatory T cell samples, giving an average of roughly 3.6 million total reads per sample. Sorted cells were lysed in RLT buffer, and RNA was extracted using DNase-treated RNeasy Micro or Mini kits according to cell number. Each cell subset was processed on its own to prevent cross-contamination, while patient and healthy donor samples were processed together. The immunoSEQ multiplex PCR was used to amplify TCRB sequences from cDNA, generating 87-bp fragments that spanned the CDR3 region. Sequencing of the amplicons was performed on the Illumina HiSeq platform. As for the authors' bioinformatics: PCR bias was computationally corrected using synthetic template baselines, reads within Hamming distance 2 were collapsed, and singletons that could not be merged were discarded. Reads were aligned to IMGT to assign V, D and J genes, CDR3 length, and insertions or deletions at six rearrangement sites. Within each subset, clonotype counts were normalized to the number of sorted cells before true diversity and Gini coefficients were calculated with the tcR R package. The overlap coefficient, calculated on TCRB nucleotide sequences, was used to measure repertoire sharing. TCRdb re-hosts the immuneACCESS table, in-frame sequences only. Its copies lack some clones; in the studies checked, an unresolved V gene accounts for under half of them, and the cause for the rest is not known. V and J calls and clone size are copied from that table; D and trimming were computed from the DNA. Recorded for this sample are under 200,000 clones; roughly 8.1% of them occurred a single time. Of the sample, 0.55% to 0.75% is held by the ten largest clones.

V and J are trimmed by 3 bases and 3 bases, and the gene matches miss 8 bases of the junction. Via the germline V gene, CDR1 is KGHSH and CDR2 LQKENI. The CDR3 measures 16 amino acids from cysteine to phenylalanine. The CDR3 DNA has 48 bases and is translated from base 1. The chain is made from TRBV18 and TRBJ1-5; 7 bases in between match TRBD1. This clonotype was obtained from a young man in good health. Sequenced material: central memory CD4+ T cells from blood. For the CDR3, the sequence is CASSPEGAGNNQPQHF. In nucleotide form, the sequence is TGTGCCAGCTCACCGGAGGGGGCGGGGAACAATCAGCCCCAGCATTTT. With the rest looked up from the reference TRBV18 and TRBJ1-5 genes rather than sequenced, the full variable domain is NAGVMQNPRHLVRRRGQEARLRCSPMKGHSHVYWYRQLPEEGLKFMVYLQKENIIDESGMPKERFSAEFPKEGPSILRIQQVVRGDSAAYFCASSPEGAGNNQPQHFGDGTRLSIL.